The 8 T cell receptor beta chains below all came from one sample that was sequenced in a study of CD8+ T cells in alopecia areata. Reverse transcribed after extraction, RNA yielded cDNA as the sequencing template. Produced via immunoSEQ multiplex PCR; TCRdb's table is partial and in-frame only. The data show 130,000 to 150,000 clones, around 47% seen once. Sequencing was performed on CD4+ T cells sorted from blood. Source of these receptors: a human donor with alopecia areata.

CDR3 sequence reads: CASLGLAYNEQFF. CDR3 DNA: TGTGCCAGCTTGGGACTAGCCTACAATGAGCAGTTCTTC. The chain uses TRBV28 and TRBJ2-1; 8 nucleotides line up with TRBD2. The CDR3 runs 13 residues. Germline V gene data show CDR1 as MDHEN and CDR2 as SYDVKM. Trimming at V came to 8 bases and at J to 2 bases, leaving 2 bases not matched to a gene.

Comment on this clone: Within the sample, other DNA sequences also encode this same CDR3. The J gene is TRBJ2-6, the V gene TRBV5-1; D uncertain. The germline CDR1 and CDR2 sequences are SGHRS and YFSETQ. The CDR3 has 13 amino acids. With 0 bases removed from V and 2 bases from J, the gap between germline ends came to 0 bases. In DNA, the CDR3 is TGCGCCAGCAGCTTGGCTGGGGCCAACGTCCTGACTTTC. Protein: CASSLAGANVLTF.

The chain carries TRBV7-2 and TRBJ2-1; D call uncertain. This CDR3 is built from 11 residues. Trimming took 5 bases from V and 8 from J, leaving 7 bases between them. The V gene's germline CDR1 is SGHTA and CDR2 FQGNSA. In nucleotides, the CDR3 is TGTGCCAGCAGCAATAGGGATGAGCAGTTCTTC. Protein sequence: CASSNRDEQFF. Full variable domain (missing parts from reference TRBV7-2 and TRBJ2-1): GAGVSQSPSNKVTEKGKDVELRCDPISGHTALYWYRQSLGQGLEFLIYFQGNSAPDKSGLPSDRFSAERTGGSVSTLTIQRTQQEDSAVYLCASSNRDEQFFGPGTRLTVL.

The rearrangement links TRBV30 to TRBJ2-3; a possible D gene is TRBD1 (5 bases). The CDR3 has 11 residues. V lost 4 bases to trimming and J lost 6 bases, with 8 bases between them. The germline gives CDR1 GTSNPN, CDR2 SVGIG (reference sequence). CDR3 region: CAWTGIDTQYF. For the CDR3, the DNA is TGTGCCTGGACAGGGATCGATACGCAGTATTTT.

This chain connects TRBV2 to TRBJ2-1; D gene ambiguous. Germline CDR1 and CDR2: SNHLY and FYNNEI. The CDR3 spans 12 residues. The V end lost 3 bases, the J end lost 12 bases, and 12 bases lay between the germline ends. CDR3 region: CASSDSGVPQFF. DNA of the CDR3: TGTGCCAGCAGTGATAGTGGTGTGCCGCAGTTCTTC.

The CDR3 nucleotides are TGTGCCAGCAGTGAGGACAGGGGGGTTGCGGGAGCCAAAAACATTCAGTACTTC. Protein product: CASSEDRGVAGAKNIQYF. The V gene is TRBV6-1, the J gene TRBJ2-4; 10 nucleotides line up with TRBD1. V was pared by 3 bases and J by 0 bases, with 8 bases of the junction left unmatched. This CDR3 is built from 18 residues. Germline CDR1 and CDR2: MNHNS and SASEGT.

The chain links TRBV30 to TRBJ2-1, with TRBD2 matching over 12 bases. The germline CDR1 and CDR2 sequences are GTSNPN and SVGIG (reference sequence). The CDR3 loop spans 17 amino acids. Germline trimming cut 0 bases from V and 2 bases from J; bases unmatched to any gene: 5. Here the CDR3 DNA reads TGTGCCTGGAGTGTGGGACTAGCGGGTCCTACCTACAATGAGCAGTTCTTC. This sequence encodes CAWSVGLAGPTYNEQFF.

The CDR3 protein is CSVPAGGGGFPETQYF. The CDR3, as DNA: TGCAGCGTTCCCGCTGGGGGCGGAGGGTTTCCAGAGACCCAGTACTTC. J is TRBJ2-5 and V is TRBV29-1; either TRBD1 or TRBD2 may supply D (6 bases each). Per the germline V gene, CDR1 is SQVTM and CDR2 is ANQGSEA. The length of the CDR3 is 16 residues. V was shortened by 5 bases and J by 4 bases, with 23 bases between the two germline ends.